This T cell receptor beta chain was recovered during a study of cytomegalovirus exposure and HLA in healthy donors. The PCR was carried out with 60 Vbeta primers and 13 Jbeta primers. Data came from immunoSEQ multiplex PCR; TCRdb stores just in-frame clones and leaves some out. The sample lists tens of thousands of clones, 55% to 80% occurring once. V gave up 0 bases and J gave up 3 bases; unmatched junction bases: 6. The CDR3 extends over 16 amino acids. Germline lookup yields CDR1 LGHNA and CDR2 YNFKEQ. This chain connects TRBV4-2 to TRBJ2-7, with 9 bases aligning to TRBD2. The receptor's source is a man aged 40-55 years in good health and CMV-seropositive. The sequenced material came from PBMCs. The CDR3 loop is CASSQDRTSAYYEQYF. CDR3 sequence (DNA): TGTGCCAGCAGCCAAGATAGGACTAGCGCCTACTACGAGCAGTACTTC.